The 22 T cell receptor beta chains below were found in one sample sequenced in a study of blood T cell repertoires in COVID-19. Generated by immunoSEQ multiplex PCR, the TCRdb table keeps only in-frame clones and is missing some. The sample holds about 180,000 clones; less than 90% are singletons and the top ten take less than 25%. Input material: peripheral blood. Receptors were obtained from a man in his 70s with active or convalescent COVID-19.

This clone has only one observation. The chain combines TRBV5-1 with TRBJ2-4, with TRBD1 matching over 7 bases. In germline, CDR1 is SGHRS, CDR2 YFSETQ. The CDR3 extends over 16 amino acids. With V trimmed by 1 base and J by 8 bases, 12 bases remained unmatched. The CDR3 DNA sequence: TGCGCCAGCAGCTTGCAAAGACAGGGCACGAGGGACATTCAGTACTTC. Translated: CASSLQRQGTRDIQYF.

The gene calls are TRBV10-2 and TRBJ2-5, with TRBD2 matching over 16 bases. Germline V gene data show CDR1 as WSHSY and CDR2 as SAAADI. The CDR3 runs to 17 residues. V trimming: 6 bases; J trimming: 2 bases; junction bases outside the gene matches: 6. The CDR3 loop reads CASRWGLAGGIQETQYF. The CDR3 DNA reads as TGCGCCAGCAGATGGGGACTAGCGGGAGGGATTCAAGAGACCCAGTACTTC.

V gene TRBV5-1 combines with J gene TRBJ2-1; 7 bases map to TRBD1. CDR1 and CDR2 from the germline V gene are SGHRS and YFSETQ. The V segment lost 0 bases and the J segment 6 bases; nucleotides outside the gene matches: 6. There are 15 residues in the CDR3. The CDR3 region has the DNA TGCGCCAGCAGCTTGGACAGGGGTGTGAGCAATGAGCAGTTCTTC. Translation: CASSLDRGVSNEQFF.

J is TRBJ2-5 and V is TRBV4-3, with D possibly TRBD2 on 5 matching bases. Trimming cost V 0 bases and J 7 bases, with 15 bases left between them. This CDR3 contains 15 residues. Germline values: CDR1 LGHNA, CDR2 YSLEER. CDR3 DNA sequence: TGCGCCAGCAGCCAAGAGGACCGGGCGGGTGGGACCCAGTACTTC. This codes for CASSQEDRAGGTQYF.

J is TRBJ2-5 and V is TRBV18; D unclear. V was shortened by 0 bases and J by 2 bases, with 10 bases between the two germline ends. The germline V gene encodes CDR1 KGHSH and CDR2 LQKENI. The CDR3 sequence is 15 residues long. Here the CDR3 reads CASSPPVRAQETQYF. CDR3 coding DNA: TGTGCCAGCTCACCACCGGTCCGAGCTCAAGAGACCCAGTACTTC.

The gene calls are TRBV2 and TRBJ1-1; unclear D gene. The ends were cut back, 5 bases at V and 2 bases at J, with 9 bases in the middle. Germline assignment: CDR1 SNHLY and CDR2 FYNNEI. CDR3 length equals 13 residues. The CDR3 DNA is TGTGCCAGCAGTCTAGCTTTCAACACTGAAGCTTTCTTT. This codes for CASSLAFNTEAFF.

This rearrangement joins TRBV15 to TRBJ2-7, with D maybe TRBD1 (6 bases). The CDR3 has 16 residues. Germline values: CDR1 LNHNV, CDR2 YYDKDF (reference sequence). Deletions cut 1 base from V and 2 bases from J, with 15 bases between. The CDR3 region has the DNA TGTGCCACCAGCAGAGGAAGAGGGACACCGCCCTACGAGCAGTACTTC. Translated: CATSRGRGTPPYEQYF.

The chain combines TRBV30 with TRBJ1-5, with 8 bases fitting TRBD1. V lost 2 bases and J lost 5; bases outside the gene matches: 8. This CDR3 contains 15 residues. Germline V gene data show CDR1 as GTSNPN and CDR2 as SVGIG (reference sequence). The CDR3 is CAWSLADREYQPQHF. CDR3 DNA: TGTGCCTGGAGTCTGGCGGACAGGGAGTATCAGCCCCAGCATTTT.

This clone was seen once. The chain is built from TRBV5-1 and TRBJ1-1, with 10 bases identical to TRBD1. Germline values: CDR1 SGHRS, CDR2 YFSETQ. The CDR3 has 17 amino acids. V gave up 4 bases and J gave up 0 bases; unmatched junction bases: 9. CDR3 sequence reads: CASSTSTGGGMNTEAFF. In DNA, the CDR3 is TGCGCCAGCAGCACCTCGACAGGGGGCGGAATGAACACTGAAGCTTTCTTT.

V gene TRBV6-5 combines with J gene TRBJ1-4; D is perhaps TRBD1 (6 bases). Germline loops: CDR1 MNHEY, CDR2 SVGAGI. Trimming cost V 2 bases and J 8 bases, with 12 bases left between them. This CDR3 is 14 amino acids long. For the CDR3, the DNA is TGTGCCAGCAGTTACCAGGGGACCGGGGAAAAACTGTTTTTT. Translating it yields CASSYQGTGEKLFF.

J is TRBJ1-4 and V is TRBV28; the match to TRBD1 covers 7 bases. The trim removed 3 bases at V and 4 bases at J, leaving 8 bases unmatched. Germline V lookup: CDR1 MDHEN, CDR2 SYDVKM. The CDR3 has 16 residues. The CDR3 loop is CASSLTRTGYNEKLFF. The CDR3 DNA reads as TGTGCCAGCAGTTTGACCCGGACAGGCTATAATGAAAAACTGTTTTTT.

This chain uses TRBV7-2 with TRBJ2-7; 10 positions agree with TRBD2. The CDR3 runs to 16 residues. V dropped 1 base and J dropped 4; count of bases not matched to a gene: 7. Germline lookup yields CDR1 SGHTA and CDR2 FQGNSA. This chain's CDR3 is CASSLGASGSRYEQYF. The DNA for the CDR3 is TGTGCCAGCAGCTTAGGCGCTAGCGGGAGCCGGTACGAGCAGTACTTC.

The rearrangement uses TRBV5-1 and TRBJ1-4; 9 bases fit TRBD1. There are 15 residues in the CDR3. V shed 5 bases and J 8 bases; nucleotides not matched to a gene: 10. CDR1 is SGHRS, CDR2 YFSETQ, per germline. CDR3 in DNA: TGCGCCAGCAGAGGACAGGGGACTGTTGGGGAAAAACTGTTTTTT. It translates to CASRGQGTVGEKLFF.

The genes are TRBV3-1 (or the pseudogene TRBV3-2) and TRBJ2-7, with 8 bases matching TRBD1. There are 13 residues in the CDR3. Trimming cost V 6 bases and J 2 bases; bases outside gene matches: 3. The germline V gene encodes CDR1 LGHDT and CDR2 YNNKEL (reference sequence). The CDR3: CASRDRVTYEQYF. The CDR3 DNA reads as TGTGCCAGCAGGGACAGGGTAACCTACGAGCAGTACTTC.

V and J are TRBV25-1 and TRBJ1-1; D perhaps matches TRBD1 (5 bases). Germline V gene sequence: CDR1 MGHDK, CDR2 SYGVNS. V was trimmed by 6 bases and J by 3 bases, leaving 8 bases between them. CDR3 length: 12 residues. The CDR3 DNA is TGTGCCAGCAGCAGGGTGGACACTGAAGCTTTCTTT. Its translation: CASSRVDTEAFF.

The J gene is TRBJ1-2, the V gene TRBV20-1; D gene ambiguous. V lost 3 bases to trimming and J lost 3 bases, with 11 bases between them. This CDR3 is built from 13 residues. Germline CDR1 and CDR2: DFQATT and SNEGSKA (reference sequence). The CDR3 here is CSASRGGDYGYTF. CDR3 nucleotides: TGCAGTGCTAGTAGAGGTGGCGACTATGGCTACACCTTC.

The genes are TRBV11-2 and TRBJ1-1; D perhaps matches TRBD1 (5 bases). The V end lost 9 bases, the J end lost 4 bases, and 15 bases lay between the germline ends. This CDR3 has 13 amino acids. The germline gives CDR1 SGHAT, CDR2 FQNNGV. The CDR3 here is CASGQTVGTEAFF. DNA of the CDR3: TGTGCCAGTGGACAAACCGTCGGCACTGAAGCTTTCTTT.

The rearrangement uses TRBV28 and TRBJ2-5; TRBD2 matches at 10 bases. This CDR3 comprises 18 residues. Germline CDR1 is MDHEN and CDR2 is SYDVKM. The J segment lost 2 bases and the V segment lost 7 bases, leaving 16 bases of the junction unmatched. The CDR3 nucleotides are TGTGCCAGCACCCAAGGTGGCCTAGCGGGAGTCAGTCAAGAGACCCAGTACTTC. This codes for CASTQGGLAGVSQETQYF.

The V and J genes are TRBV25-1 and TRBJ1-5, with unresolved D. The germline V gene has CDR1 MGHDK and CDR2 SYGVNS. CDR3 length equals 13 residues. Trimming shortened V by 2 bases and J by 10 bases, and 12 bases separated the two germline ends. This chain's CDR3 is CASSERESSPQHF. CDR3 DNA sequence: TGTGCCAGCAGTGAACGGGAAAGTAGCCCCCAGCATTTT.

This clone occurred once. This sequence joins TRBV2 and TRBJ1-6; D call uncertain. Per germline, CDR1 SNHLY and CDR2 FYNNEI. This CDR3 has 9 residues. V lost 9 bases to trimming and J lost 9 bases, with 3 bases between them. In DNA, the CDR3 is TGTGCCAGTAGTTCACCCCTCCACTTT. It encodes CASSSPLHF.

This clone showed up just a few times. The rearrangement joins TRBV7-9 to TRBJ2-1; possible D gene TRBD2, 5 bases. This CDR3 is built from 17 residues. Germline CDR1 and CDR2: SEHNR and FQNEAQ (reference sequence). V gave up 4 bases and J gave up 0 bases, with 16 bases separating them. The DNA for the CDR3 is TGTGCCAGCAGCTCCCCCTCGGGGATGAGCTCCTACAATGAGCAGTTCTTC. Residues: CASSSPSGMSSYNEQFF.

This clone has only one observation. The CDR3 sequence is CASSFLADTQYF. For the CDR3, the DNA is TGTGCCAGCAGTTTTCTGGCCGATACGCAGTATTTT. V gene TRBV6-6 combines with J gene TRBJ2-3; no clear D gene. Trimming stripped 4 bases from V and 6 bases from J, with 8 bases between. There are 12 residues in the CDR3. CDR1 is MNHNY, CDR2 SVGAGI, per germline (reference sequence).